This TCR beta chain was captured in a study of blood T cell repertoires in COVID-19 (dated by TCRdb to the early 2020s). Background on the whole study: Collaborator samples came from the United States, Italy and Spain and covered acute and convalescent phases of COVID-19. The prospective study material was composed of cDNA or gDNA derived from T cells, B-cell-depleted T cells, or PBMCs. Subjects who had been exposed to COVID-19, were actively infected with it, or had recovered from it provided the deeply sampled blood TCRbeta repertoires that made up the dataset. The repertoires were released in a freely available public database meant as a resource for research on the immune response to SARS-CoV-2. The samples were drawn from two sources: the first 160 participants of the ongoing ImmuneRACE study, and about 1,300 subjects contributed by 6 global collaborators. The sample metadata nearly always contained a de-identified subject ID, COVID-19 status, age in years and sex. HLA class I and class II types, where available, came from metadata supplied by the sample provider rather than from assay-based typing.

Spanning cysteine to phenylalanine, the CDR3 consists of 13 amino acids. CDR3 DNA is the only sequence kept; it has 39 bases, read in frame from the first base. The trim is 5 bases for V and 2 bases for J, with a gap of 9 bases between the germline ends. TCRbeta CDR3 regions were amplified from genomic DNA by means of the immunoSEQ Assay, a bias-controlled multiplex PCR. The original methods were these. Nucleated cell counts per sample were estimated from amplification of reference gene primers within the assay. To quantify the absolute abundance of each unique TCRbeta CDR3 rearrangement, sequence reads were collapsed and filtered. Productive Simpson clonality was computed per sample as the square root of Simpson's diversity index over productive rearrangements. The table was pulled from immuneACCESS by TCRdb, which kept in-frame rearrangements only. Such tables lose some clones; where checked, under half of the loss comes from unresolved V genes, and the rest has no known cause. Clonal size and the V and J genes are those of that table, whereas D and trimming came from the DNA. The table for this sample lists hundreds of thousands of clones; 80% to 90% of them were counted only once. The ten largest clones represent around 1% of the sample.

Note on this clone: Its specific antigen is unknown. Nothing much larger sits one base from this clone, and base qualities are not available.

Participants in the prospective study were enrolled through a virtual design, were aged roughly 18 to 100 years, and lived in about 25 United States geographic areas. Cohort assignment in the prospective study relied on participant-reported clinical history from a screening survey and a study questionnaire. For ImmuneRACE Cohort 3, a participant was defined as recovered based on two consecutive negative NP/OP PCR tests, clearance by a healthcare professional, or resolution of symptoms. Mobile phlebotomists in the prospective study collected whole blood, serum and a nasopharyngeal or oropharyngeal swab from every participant. Over a roughly 2-month period, participants in the prospective study had the option of providing additional blood draws and questionnaires. Prospective study blood samples were shipped either frozen or at room temperature before DNA extraction. What the study reported, not specific to this receptor: The amount of clinical and demographic metadata varied by source and participant and was provided uncurated.

Sequencing was carried out using PBMCs or T cells enriched from blood (not recorded which). This sequence uses TRBV12-3 or TRBV12-4 and TRBJ1-1, and the D gene may be TRBD1, 6 bases matching. This TCR came from a man between 18 and 29 years old who had recovered from COVID-19. The sequence in DNA is TGTGCCAGCAGTCAACAGGGAAACACTGAAGCTTTCTTT. It encodes CASSQQGNTEAFF.